This TCR beta chain was obtained from a study of OX40 agonist ivuxolimab in advanced cancers. For the study in its entirety: Ivuxolimab, which targeted the costimulatory receptor OX40 (CD134), was an agonistic, fully human IgG2 monoclonal antibody. Of the 50 or so patients in dose escalation, about 20 had hepatocellular carcinoma, approximately 15 had melanoma, 9 had renal cell carcinoma and 9 had head and neck cancer. Intravenous ivuxolimab was administered to patients every 2 weeks at six dose levels: 0.01, 0.1, 0.3, 1.5, 3 and 10 mg/kg. The paper reports the monotherapy dose-escalation portion (N of about 47 patients) of the phase I ivuxolimab trial. Patients were allowed to have had prior anti-PD-1, anti-PD-L1 or anti-CTLA-4 therapy, and approximately 40% of the dose-escalation patients had been treated with checkpoint inhibitors. Partial responses occurred in three dose-escalation patients, of whom one had hepatocellular carcinoma and two had cutaneous melanoma. In the dose-escalation cohort, 82.7% of patients were male, and the mean age was approximately 60 years, with a range of about 20 to 90. The purpose of peripheral TCRbeta sequencing was to test whether ivuxolimab changed TCR sequence diversity and led to clonal T-cell expansion. The paper's findings and limits, for the study overall: Low levels of normalized T-cell clonal expansion were also seen in some patients who did not respond. Antigen specificity was not determined for the clonally expanded peripheral T cells. After ivuxolimab, more expanded clones were found on average in CD8+ T cells than in CD4+ T cells. In partial responders in the 0.1-3.0 mg/kg groups, normalized peripheral clonal expansion was found to be among the lowest, especially among CD8+ T cells. Clonal expansion of both CD4+ and CD8+ blood T cells was observed from baseline to week 6 at doses 0.1 to 3.0 mg/kg.

CDR1 and CDR2 are read off the germline V gene as SGHVS and FQNEAQ. Trimming takes 3 bases off V and 3 bases off J; junction bases not matched to a gene: 5. The CDR3, cysteine through phenylalanine, is 15 amino acids long. The retained sequence is limited to the CDR3, 45 bases, with the frame set at the first base. The trial excluded patients who had a history of autoimmune disease or who were on systemic immunosuppression. Peripheral blood for TCR sequencing was collected from all dose cohorts at baseline, on cycle 4 day 1, and on cycle 7 day 1. Samples came from an open-label, multicenter, first-in-human phase I dose-escalation trial of ivuxolimab. Adults with locally advanced or metastatic melanoma, renal cell, hepatocellular, or head and neck squamous cell carcinoma were enrolled in the trial. Before TCR sequencing, CD4+ and CD8+ T cells were separately sorted from peripheral blood. This clone is a singleton in its sample. Its binding antigen is unknown. Base qualities are not recorded, but no much larger clone differs from it by a single base.

For sequencing of the TCRbeta CDR3 region, genomic DNA was extracted from the sorted cells. The immunoSEQ Assay was used for sequencing of TCRbeta CDR3 regions. This immuneACCESS table, as held by TCRdb, lists in-frame sequences with V and J called but not all clones. Of the missing ones, under half trace to an unresolved V gene in checked studies; the others have no known cause. This sample comprises roughly 34,000 clones, about nine tenths of them detected only once. The ten largest account for 4% to 5% of the sample. This clonotype was sampled from an adult with an advanced solid tumor such as melanoma, head and neck, liver or kidney cancer. The V and J segments used are TRBV7-8 and TRBJ2-5, with TRBD2 matching 9 junction bases. The sequences come from CD4+ or CD8+ T cells sorted from blood, collected in a trial of the OX40 agonist ivuxolimab. The sequence in DNA is TGTGCCAGCAGCTTTAGCGGGGGCCCGGAAGAGACCCAGTACTTC. This yields the protein CASSFSGGPEETQYF.